The clone carrying this T cell receptor beta chain has only a few counts. What it binds is not known. TCRdb's table, derived via immunoSEQ multiplex PCR, lists solely in-frame clones and lacks some. The repertoire holds roughly 100,000 clones, 80% to 90% seen once, with 0.97% in the top ten. The data are from a study of PD-L1 blockade in urothelial cancer. As for the study in general: Blood drawn 3 weeks (second dose) and 6 weeks after treatment start was analyzed. Specimens of blood held a median count of approximately 150,000 T cells.

Overall study findings and caveats: In blood at 3 weeks, tumor-associated clones expanded more among patients with durable benefit.

Time point: pretreatment peripheral blood. The germline CDR1 and CDR2 sequences are SGHAT and FQNNGV. V trimming: 5 bases; J trimming: 8 bases; junction bases outside the gene matches: 7. This CDR3 has 15 residues. The receptor was isolated from a woman older than 75 with urothelial cancer. The chain employs TRBV11-2 and TRBJ2-1, with 12 bases matching TRBD2. The starting material was PBMCs, obtained around atezolizumab (anti-PD-L1) treatment. CDR3 sequence reads: CASSPRLAGEYEQFF. As DNA, the CDR3 is TGTGCCAGCAGCCCAAGACTAGCGGGAGAATATGAGCAGTTCTTC.